Listed here are 3 T cell receptor beta chains from one sample, sequenced in a study of vaccination and CD4 T cells after COVID-19. The treatment was: approximately 9-day PBMC culture with coronavirus spike peptide pools or control peptides (ViraFEST assay). No cognate antigen is known for these TCRs. Cultured CD4+ T-cell DNA underwent Oncomine TCR Beta short-read sequencing. In TCRdb, the PCR reads were re-called with MiXCR into one record per CDR3 protein. The sample lists about 23,000 distinct CDR3 sequences, approximately 64% occurring once. The sample was CD4+ T cells from blood, cultured in vitro, taken after SARS-CoV-2 vaccination. Receptors were obtained from a human donor who received a COVID-19 vaccine.

The rearrangement uses TRBV12-3 or TRBV12-4 and TRBJ1-6; D might be TRBD1 (6 bases). The CDR3 spans 16 residues. The V end was cut by 1 base, the J end by 5 bases, with 12 bases between. CDR3 loop: CASSLGTGTNNSPLHF. CDR3 coding DNA: TGTGCCAGCAGTTTAGGAACAGGGACCAATAATTCACCCCTCCACTTT.

This sequence joins TRBV6-4 and TRBJ1-1; the D gene is possibly TRBD1 (5 bases). Germline-derived CDR1 and CDR2 are MRHNA and SNTAGT. The V gene lost 2 bases and the J gene lost 4 bases, with 14 bases spanning the gap. The CDR3 length is 15 residues. CDR3 sequence: CASSDGPQEGTEAFF. The CDR3 coding sequence is TGTGCCAGCAGTGACGGCCCACAGGAAGGCACTGAAGCTTTCTTT.

The rearrangement uses TRBV20-1 and TRBJ1-2; weak D call: TRBD1 (6 bases). The V gene lost 5 bases and the J gene lost 7 bases, with 17 bases spanning the gap. CDR1 is DFQATT and CDR2 is SNEGSKA in the germline V gene (reference sequence). This CDR3 has 13 residues. For the CDR3, the DNA is TGCAGTGCTTGGACTAGGGGGTTGGGTGGCTACACCTTC. Translating gives CSAWTRGLGGYTF.